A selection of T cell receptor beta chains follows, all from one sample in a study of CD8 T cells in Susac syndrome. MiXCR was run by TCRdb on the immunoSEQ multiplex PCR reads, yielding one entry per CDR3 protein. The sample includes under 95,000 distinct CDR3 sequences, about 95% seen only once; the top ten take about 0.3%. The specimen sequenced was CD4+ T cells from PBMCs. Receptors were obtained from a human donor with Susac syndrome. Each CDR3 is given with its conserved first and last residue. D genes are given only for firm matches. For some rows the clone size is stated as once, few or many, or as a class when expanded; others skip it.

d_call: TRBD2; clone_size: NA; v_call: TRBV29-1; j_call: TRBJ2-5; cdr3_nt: TGCAGCGGCGGGAGCGGGGAGACCCAGTACTTC; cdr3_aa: CSGGSGETQYF
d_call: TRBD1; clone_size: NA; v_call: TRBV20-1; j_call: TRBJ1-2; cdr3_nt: TGCAGTGCTAGAAACGCAGGGGGAATCTATGGCTACACCTTC; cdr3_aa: CSARNAGGIYGYTF
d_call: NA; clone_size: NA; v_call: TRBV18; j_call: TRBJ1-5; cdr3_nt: TGTGCCAGCTCTCAAGAAGCCGTTAGCAATCAGCCCCAGCATTTT; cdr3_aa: CASSQEAVSNQPQHF
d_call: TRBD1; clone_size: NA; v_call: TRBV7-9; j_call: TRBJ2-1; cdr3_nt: TGTGCCAGCAGCTCCCGGACAGGGGGCGTCAATGAGCAGTTCTTC; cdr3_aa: CASSSRTGGVNEQFF
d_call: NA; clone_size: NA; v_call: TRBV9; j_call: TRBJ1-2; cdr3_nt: TGTGCCAGCAGCGTAGACGGCCTAGGCTACACCTTC; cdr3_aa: CASSVDGLGYTF
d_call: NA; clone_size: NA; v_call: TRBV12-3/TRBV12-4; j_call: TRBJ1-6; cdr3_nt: TGTGCCAGCACCCTTGGCCAGGAACCCCTCCACTTT; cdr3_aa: CASTLGQEPLHF
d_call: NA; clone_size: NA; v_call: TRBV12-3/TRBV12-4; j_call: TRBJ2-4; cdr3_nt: TGTGCCAGCAGTTTATTCGGAGGTTTCTATCAGTACTTC; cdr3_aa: CASSLFGGFYQYF
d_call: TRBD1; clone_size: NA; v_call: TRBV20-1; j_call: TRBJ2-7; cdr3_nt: TGCAGTGCTAGAACAAACTACGGACAGGGGGCCTACGAGCAGTACTTC; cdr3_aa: CSARTNYGQGAYEQYF
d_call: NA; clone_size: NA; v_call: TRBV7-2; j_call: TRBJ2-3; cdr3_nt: TGTGCCAGCAGCTTTATAGCGGATCTAAGCACAGATACGCAGTATTTT; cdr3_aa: CASSFIADLSTDTQYF
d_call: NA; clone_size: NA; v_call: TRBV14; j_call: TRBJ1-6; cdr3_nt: TGTGCCAGCAGCCAAGACCCGGCTGGTCGTTCACCCCTCCACTTT; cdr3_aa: CASSQDPAGRSPLHF
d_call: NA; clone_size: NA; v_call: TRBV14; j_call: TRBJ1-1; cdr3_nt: TGTGCCAGCACACTGGGGCACACTGAAGCTTTCTTT; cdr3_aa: CASTLGHTEAFF
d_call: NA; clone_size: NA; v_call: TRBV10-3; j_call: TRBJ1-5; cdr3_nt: TGTGCCATCAGTGACACGGATCAGCCCCAGCATTTT; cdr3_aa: CAISDTDQPQHF
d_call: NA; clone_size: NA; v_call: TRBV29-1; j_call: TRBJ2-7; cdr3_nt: TGCAGCGTTGAAGGGGGGGTAAACTCTCCCTACGAGCAGTACTTC; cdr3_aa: CSVEGGVNSPYEQYF
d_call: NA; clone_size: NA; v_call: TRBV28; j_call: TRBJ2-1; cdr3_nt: TGTGCCAGCAGTTTACCAGCGCGCTACAATGAGCAGTTCTTC; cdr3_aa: CASSLPARYNEQFF
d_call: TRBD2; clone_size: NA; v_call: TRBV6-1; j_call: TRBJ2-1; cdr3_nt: TGTGCCAGCACCCCGAGCGGGGACGGCCCCTACAATGAGCAGTTCTTC; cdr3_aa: CASTPSGDGPYNEQFF
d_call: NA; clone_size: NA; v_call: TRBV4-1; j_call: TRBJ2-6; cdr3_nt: TGCGCCAGCAGTCCCTCCTGGGCCAACGTCCTGACTTTC; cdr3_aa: CASSPSWANVLTF
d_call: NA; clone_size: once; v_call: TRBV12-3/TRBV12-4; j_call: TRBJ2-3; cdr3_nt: TGTGCCAGCCAGGAAGGGGGGAGCACAGATACGCAGTATTTT; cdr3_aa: CASQEGGSTDTQYF
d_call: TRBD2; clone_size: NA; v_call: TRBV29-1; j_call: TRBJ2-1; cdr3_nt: TGCAGCGTTGAAGGACTAGCTAGGAAAAATGAGCAGTTCTTC; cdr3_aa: CSVEGLARKNEQFF
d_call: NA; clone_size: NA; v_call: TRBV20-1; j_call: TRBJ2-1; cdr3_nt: TGCAGTGCTAACCGCCTGGTAGCGGACAATGAGCAGTTCTTC; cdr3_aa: CSANRLVADNEQFF
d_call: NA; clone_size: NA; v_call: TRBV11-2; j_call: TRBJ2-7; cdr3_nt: TGTGCCAGCAGCTTAGACCAGGGCTTGAGAGAGCAGTACTTC; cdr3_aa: CASSLDQGLREQYF
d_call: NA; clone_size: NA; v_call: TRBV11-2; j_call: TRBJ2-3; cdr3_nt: TGTGCCAGCAGCTCGAGGTCCCGGTTGCAAAGGGCAGATACGCAGTATTTT; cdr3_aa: CASSSRSRLQRADTQYF
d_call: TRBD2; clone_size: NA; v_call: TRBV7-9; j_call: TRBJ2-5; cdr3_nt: TGTGCCAGCAGCCGTCCGGGACTAGCGGGGCCCAGGGAGACCCAGTACTTC; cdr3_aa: CASSRPGLAGPRETQYF
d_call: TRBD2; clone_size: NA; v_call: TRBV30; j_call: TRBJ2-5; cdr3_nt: TGTGCCTGGAGTGTACTAGCGGGGCATCAGACCCAGTACTTC; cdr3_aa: CAWSVLAGHQTQYF
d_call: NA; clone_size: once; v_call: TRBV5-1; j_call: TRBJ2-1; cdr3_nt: TGCGCCAGCAGTCTCGGCAGGCCGGCTAATGAGCAGTTCTTC; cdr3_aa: CASSLGRPANEQFF
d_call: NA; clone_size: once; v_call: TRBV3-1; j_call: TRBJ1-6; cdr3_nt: TGTGCCAGCAGCCAACAGGTTTCACCCCTCTACTTT; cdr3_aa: CASSQQVSPLYF
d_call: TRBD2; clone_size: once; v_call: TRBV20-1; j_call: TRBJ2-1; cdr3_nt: TGCAGTGCTAGTGCCCTAGCGGGGGGGTCCTACAATGAGCAGTTCTTC; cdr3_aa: CSASALAGGSYNEQFF
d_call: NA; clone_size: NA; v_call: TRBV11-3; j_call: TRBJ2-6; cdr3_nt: TGTGCCAGCAGTCCCTCCGGGACGGGGGCCAACGTCCTGACTTTC; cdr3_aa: CASSPSGTGANVLTF
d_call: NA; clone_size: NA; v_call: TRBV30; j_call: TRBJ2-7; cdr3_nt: TGTGCCTGGAGAGGGGGGAGCTCCTACGAGCAGTACTTC; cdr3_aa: CAWRGGSSYEQYF
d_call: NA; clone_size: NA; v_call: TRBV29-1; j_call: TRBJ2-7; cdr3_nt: TGCAGCGTTCGGGCAGGGGCTATCTACGAGCAGTACTTC; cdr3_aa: CSVRAGAIYEQYF
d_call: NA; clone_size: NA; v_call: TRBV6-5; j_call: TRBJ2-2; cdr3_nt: TGTGCCAGCAGTTACCCAGACCGGGTGGAGCTGTTTTTT; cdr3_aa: CASSYPDRVELFF
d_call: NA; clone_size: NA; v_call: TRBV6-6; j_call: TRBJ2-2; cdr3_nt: TGTGCCAGCATGGCAGGGGTCAGGACCGGGGAGCTGTTTTTT; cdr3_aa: CASMAGVRTGELFF
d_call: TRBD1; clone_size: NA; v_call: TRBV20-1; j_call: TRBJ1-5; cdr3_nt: TGCAGTGCTAGAGATCCCCAGGGGGCGCAGCCCCAGCATTTT; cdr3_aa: CSARDPQGAQPQHF
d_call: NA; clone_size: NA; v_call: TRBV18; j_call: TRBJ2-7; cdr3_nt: TGTGCCAGCCCAGGGGACGGCACCTACGAGCAGTACTTC; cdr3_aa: CASPGDGTYEQYF
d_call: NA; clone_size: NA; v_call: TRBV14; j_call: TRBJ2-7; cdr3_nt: TGTGCCAGCAGCCAAGGTCTGACGGGGGAGCAGTACTTC; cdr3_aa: CASSQGLTGEQYF
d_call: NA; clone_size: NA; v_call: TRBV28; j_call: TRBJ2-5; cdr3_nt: TGTGCCAGCAGTTTGCTCAGACAGTCGGGGTCGGAGACCCAGTACTTC; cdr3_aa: CASSLLRQSGSETQYF
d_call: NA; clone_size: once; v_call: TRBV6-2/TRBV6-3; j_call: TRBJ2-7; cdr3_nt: TGTGCCAGCAGCCCCGGGGGAGCGGCCTACGAGCAGTACTTC; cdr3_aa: CASSPGGAAYEQYF
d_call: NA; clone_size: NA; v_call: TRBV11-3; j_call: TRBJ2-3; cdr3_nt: TGTGCCAGCAGCTACCGACGGGGGGCCACAGATACGCAGTATTTT; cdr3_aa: CASSYRRGATDTQYF
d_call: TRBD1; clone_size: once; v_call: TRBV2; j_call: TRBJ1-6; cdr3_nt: TGTGCCAGCATCCCGGACAGGGAGAGGTCCTATAATTCACCCCTCCACTTT; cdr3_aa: CASIPDRERSYNSPLHF
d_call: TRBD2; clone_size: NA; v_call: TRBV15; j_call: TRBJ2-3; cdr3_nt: TGTGCCACCAGCTTGGAGCGGGGGGGTGTAGATACGCAGTATTTT; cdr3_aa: CATSLERGGVDTQYF
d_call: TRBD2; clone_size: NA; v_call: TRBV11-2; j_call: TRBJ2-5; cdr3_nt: TGTGCCAGCAGCTTGACTAGCGGGGGAATGGTAGAGACCCAGTACTTC; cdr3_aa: CASSLTSGGMVETQYF
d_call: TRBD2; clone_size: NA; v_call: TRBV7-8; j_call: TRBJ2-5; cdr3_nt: TGTGCCAGCAGCTTGACTAGCGGGGGGTCCGGGGAGACCCAGTACTTC; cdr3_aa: CASSLTSGGSGETQYF
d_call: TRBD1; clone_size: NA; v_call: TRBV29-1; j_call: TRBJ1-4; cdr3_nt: TGCAGCGTTGGGGGACAGCCTAATGAAAAACTGTTTTTT; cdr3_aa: CSVGGQPNEKLFF
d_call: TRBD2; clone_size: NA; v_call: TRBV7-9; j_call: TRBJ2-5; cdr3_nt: TGTGCCGGCAGCTTAGCCACTAGCGGGGGGGCCGATTTGAAGACCCAGTACTTC; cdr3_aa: CAGSLATSGGADLKTQYF
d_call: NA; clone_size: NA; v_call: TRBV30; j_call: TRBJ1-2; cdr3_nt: TGTGCCTGGAGAAGACGACGTTCGCAGGGCGGCTATGGCTACACCTTC; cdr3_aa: CAWRRRRSQGGYGYTF
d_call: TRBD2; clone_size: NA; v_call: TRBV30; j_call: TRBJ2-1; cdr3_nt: TGTGCCTGGGAGGAGGGACTAGATCGATACAATGAGCAGTTCTTC; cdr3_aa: CAWEEGLDRYNEQFF
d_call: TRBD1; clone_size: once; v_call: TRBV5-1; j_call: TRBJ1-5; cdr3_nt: TGCGCCAGCAGCTGGCCGCTGACAGGGAGTTATCATAGCAATCAGCCCCAGCATTTT; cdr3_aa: CASSWPLTGSYHSNQPQHF
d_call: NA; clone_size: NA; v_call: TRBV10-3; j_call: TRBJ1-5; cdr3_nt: TGTGCCATCAGCCAAGGGGGTCGCTATAGCAATCAGCCCCAGCATTTT; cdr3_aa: CAISQGGRYSNQPQHF
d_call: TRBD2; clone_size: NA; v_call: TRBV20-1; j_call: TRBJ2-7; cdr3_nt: TGCAGTGCTCAAAGGGCTAGCGGGGGGAACTACGAGCAGTACTTC; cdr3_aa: CSAQRASGGNYEQYF
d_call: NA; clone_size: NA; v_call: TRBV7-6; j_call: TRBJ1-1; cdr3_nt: TGTGCCAGCAGCGTGACAGAGAACACTGAAGCTTTCTTT; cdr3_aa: CASSVTENTEAFF